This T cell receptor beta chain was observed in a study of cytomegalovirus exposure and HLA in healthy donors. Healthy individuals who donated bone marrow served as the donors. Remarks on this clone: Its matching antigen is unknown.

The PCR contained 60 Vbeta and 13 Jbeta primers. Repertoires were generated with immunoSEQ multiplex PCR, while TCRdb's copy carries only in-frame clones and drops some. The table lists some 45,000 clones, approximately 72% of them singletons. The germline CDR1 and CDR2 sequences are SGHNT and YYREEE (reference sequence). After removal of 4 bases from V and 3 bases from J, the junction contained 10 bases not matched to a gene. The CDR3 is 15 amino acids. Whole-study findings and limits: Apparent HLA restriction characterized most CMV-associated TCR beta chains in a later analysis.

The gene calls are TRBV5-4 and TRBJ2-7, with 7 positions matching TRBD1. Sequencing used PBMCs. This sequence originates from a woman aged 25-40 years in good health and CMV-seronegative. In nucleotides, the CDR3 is TGTGCCAGCAGCATAAGCTCCGGGACAGTCTACGAGCAGTACTTC. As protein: CASSISSGTVYEQYF.